This T cell receptor (beta chain) was recorded in a study of shared clonotypes between healthy human individuals. Notes on this clone: Its antigen remains unidentified.

Terminally differentiated effector memory CD45RA+ cells were left out of the naive CD8 fraction, which was CD45RO-negative and positively selected for CCR7. Using immunoSEQ multiplex PCR, the repertoire was profiled, and TCRdb retains in-frame clones only, with some absent. Here the sample spans about 2 million clones, about 95% being singletons. Study outcomes and limitations: Generally, naive subsets came out with larger estimated richness than memory subsets.

Germline V CDR1 and CDR2: KGHSH, LQKENI. This CDR3 comprises 15 residues. V was clipped by 5 bases and J by 4 bases, with 17 bases between them. This receptor was identified in a man aged 18-30 years in good health. V and J are TRBV18 and TRBJ1-2, with TRBD1 as a possible D gene (5 bases). Specimen: naive CD8+ T cells sorted from blood. CDR3 DNA: TGTGCCAGCTCAACCGACGGGGGGGTACCCTATGGCTACACCTTC. This gives the protein CASSTDGGVPYGYTF.